The entry below describes one T cell receptor beta chain. Its antigen remains unknown. This sample was taken from a study of CD8+CD57+ T cells in acquired aplastic anemia. Study context: Sorting CD4+ and CD8+ cells gave DNA averaging about 2.9 ug.

The study profiled TCR beta VDJ and CDR3 using genomic DNA as template. TCRdb called the reads again in MiXCR, with one record for every CDR3 protein. The data show 200,000 or so distinct CDR3 sequences, under 70% seen once. Study-wide points: Patients and controls were found to share over 25 CD8+ CDR3 sequences.

Germline loops: CDR1 DFQATT, CDR2 SNEGSKA (reference sequence). The junction had 5 bases not matched to a gene; V was cut back by 0 bases and J by 8 bases. CDR3 size: 14 residues. The receptor's source is a human donor with severe aplastic anemia or a healthy control (not recorded which). The chain joins TRBV20-1 to TRBJ1-4; 8 nucleotides line up with TRBD1. Source material: sorted CD4+, CD8+, or CD8+CD57+ T cells (not recorded which) from PBMCs. Here the CDR3 reads CSARDRGREEKLFF. CDR3 sequence (DNA): TGCAGTGCTAGAGACAGGGGGCGGGAGGAAAAACTGTTTTTT.